One and the same sample provided the 5 T cell receptor beta chains below, sequenced in a study of T cell repertoires in aging, cancer and after chemotherapy. Amplification of TCR beta used genomic DNA extracted from peripheral blood. A mixed TRB-A/B primer pool amplified rearranged TRB by multiplex touch-down PCR. Each CDR3 protein gets one entry after TCRdb re-called the multiplex PCR reads with MiXCR. The repertoire has 4,000 to 6,000 distinct CDR3 sequences, approximately 30% of them found once; the top ten carry about 14%. Sequencing was carried out using blood. The source is a human donor with a blood cancer.

The CDR3 spells CASSFTLINSGNTIYF. The CDR3 bases are TGCGCCAGCAGCTTTACATTGATCAACTCTGGAAACACCATATATTTT. V usage is TRBV5-1 and J usage is TRBJ1-3; no firm D call. The CDR3 totals 16 residues. The V end lost 2 bases, the J end lost 0 bases, and 12 bases lay between the germline ends. The germline V gene has CDR1 SGHRS and CDR2 YFSETQ.

This clonotype is deemed medium-sized. The chain uses TRBV12-3 or TRBV12-4 and TRBJ1-1, with a possible D match to TRBD1 (5 bases). The CDR3 loop spans 13 amino acids. Trimming cost V 6 bases and J 3 bases, with 11 bases left between them. The CDR3 DNA follows: TGTGCCAGCAGCCTACAGGTATACACTGAAGCTTTCTTT. Protein product: CASSLQVYTEAFF.

This clonotype is judged medium-sized. This chain connects TRBV15 to TRBJ1-2; D might be TRBD1 (5 bases). The CDR3 spans 15 residues. Trimming removed 2 bases from V and 4 bases from J, with 14 bases in between. CDR1 LNHNV and CDR2 YYDKDF come from the germline V gene (reference sequence). In DNA form, the CDR3 reads TGTGCCACCAGCAGATCCACCCAGGGCACCTATGGCTACACCTTC. Its translation: CATSRSTQGTYGYTF.

CDR3 loop: CASSPQAGTGGMNTEAFF. The CDR3 DNA follows: TGCGCCAGCAGCCCGCAAGCTGGGACAGGGGGTATGAACACTGAAGCTTTCTTT. The chain recombines TRBV5-1 with TRBJ1-1; 11 bases align to TRBD1. Germline CDR1 SGHRS, CDR2 YFSETQ. The CDR3 spans 18 residues. Germline trimming cut 4 bases from V and 0 bases from J; bases unmatched to any gene: 11.

Sample share makes this clonotype large. J is TRBJ2-3 and V is TRBV29-1, with D perhaps being TRBD1 or TRBD2 (5 bases each). The CDR3 sequence is 13 residues long. The germline V gene has CDR1 SQVTM and CDR2 ANQGSEA. V lost 5 bases and J lost 8, with 17 bases in between. CDR3: CSVIRDRGFTQYF. Written as DNA, the CDR3 is TGCAGCGTTATCCGGGACCGGGGATTTACGCAGTATTTT.